The TCR beta chain described here comes from a study of OX40 agonist ivuxolimab in advanced cancers. The CDR3 extends over 13 amino acids. V lost 4 bases and J lost 5, with 10 bases in between. Germline V gene data show CDR1 as SGHNT and CDR2 as YYREEE (reference sequence). Concerning this clone itself: Its antigen is as yet unknown.

Study-level results: No determination was made of the antigen specificity of the expanded peripheral T cells.

The protocol was immunoSEQ multiplex PCR, while the TCRdb copy is restricted to in-frame clones and leaves out a portion. The repertoire consists of roughly 100,000 clones, with approximately 85% occurring once and the leading ten covering 3.8%. This clonotype originated in an adult with an advanced solid tumor such as melanoma, head and neck, liver or kidney cancer. The V and J genes are TRBV5-4 and TRBJ2-1; the D gene is possibly TRBD2 (6 bases). Specimen: CD4+ or CD8+ T cells sorted from blood, collected in a trial of the OX40 agonist ivuxolimab. The CDR3 protein is CASSLAGHNEQFF. The CDR3 DNA reads as TGTGCCAGCAGCCTTGCGGGGCACAATGAGCAGTTCTTC.